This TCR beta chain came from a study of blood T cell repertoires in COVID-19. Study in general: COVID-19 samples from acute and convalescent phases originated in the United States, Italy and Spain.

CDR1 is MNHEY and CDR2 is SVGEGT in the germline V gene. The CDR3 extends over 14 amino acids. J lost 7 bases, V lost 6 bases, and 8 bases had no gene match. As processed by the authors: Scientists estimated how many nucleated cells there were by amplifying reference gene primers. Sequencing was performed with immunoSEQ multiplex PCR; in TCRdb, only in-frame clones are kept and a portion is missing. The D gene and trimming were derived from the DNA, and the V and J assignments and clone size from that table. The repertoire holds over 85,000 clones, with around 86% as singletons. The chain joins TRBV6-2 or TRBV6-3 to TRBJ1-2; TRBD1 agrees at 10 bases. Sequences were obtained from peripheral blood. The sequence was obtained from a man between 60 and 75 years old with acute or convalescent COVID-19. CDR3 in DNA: TGTGCCAGCAGCCAAACCGGGACAGGGGTTGGCTACACCTTC. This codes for CASSQTGTGVGYTF.